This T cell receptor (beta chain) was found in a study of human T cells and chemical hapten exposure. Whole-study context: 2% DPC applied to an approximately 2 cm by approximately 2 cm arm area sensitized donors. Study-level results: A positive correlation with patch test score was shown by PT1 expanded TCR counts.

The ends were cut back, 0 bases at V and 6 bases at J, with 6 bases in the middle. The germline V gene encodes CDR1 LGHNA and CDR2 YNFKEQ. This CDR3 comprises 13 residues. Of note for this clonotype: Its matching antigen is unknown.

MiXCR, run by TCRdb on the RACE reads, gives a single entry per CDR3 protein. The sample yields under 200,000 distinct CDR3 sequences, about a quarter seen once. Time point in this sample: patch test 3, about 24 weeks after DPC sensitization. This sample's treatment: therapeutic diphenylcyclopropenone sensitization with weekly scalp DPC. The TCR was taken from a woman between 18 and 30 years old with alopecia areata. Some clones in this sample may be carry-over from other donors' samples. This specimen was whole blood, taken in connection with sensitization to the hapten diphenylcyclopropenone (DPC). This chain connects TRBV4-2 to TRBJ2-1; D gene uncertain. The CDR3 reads CASSQDLRNEQFF. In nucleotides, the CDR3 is TGTGCCAGCAGCCAAGATCTTCGCAATGAGCAGTTCTTC.